The clone carrying this TCR beta chain was detected ten times or more. The library targeted TCRbeta and was prepared with unique molecular identifiers. One entry per CDR3 protein, called by TCRdb with MiXCR from the PCR reads. The table includes almost 500,000 distinct CDR3 sequences, approximately 12% detected once. The V gene's germline CDR1 is MGHDK and CDR2 SYGVNS. V was pared by 9 bases and J by 11 bases, with 9 bases of the junction left unmatched. The CDR3 runs to 12 residues. These data are taken from a study of T-cell reconstitution after alpha-beta-depleted transplantation in children. The input for sequencing was PBMCs from the stem cell graft donor, taken from the stem cell graft. This clonotype originated in a human donor who donated a stem cell graft to a child with combined immunodeficiency. This chain uses TRBV25-1 with TRBJ1-1; 10 positions agree with TRBD1. The CDR3 sequence is CASSGQGTFAFF. The CDR3 bases are TGTGCCAGTTCGGGACAGGGGACTTTCGCTTTCTTT.